In its sample, the clone carrying this T cell receptor (beta chain) was seen many times. The germline gives CDR1 SGHVS, CDR2 FQNEAQ. The CDR3 extends over 15 amino acids. V was shortened by 1 base and J by 7 bases, with 13 bases between the two germline ends. Per the original methods: Estimated nucleated cell counts came from reference gene primer amplification. Only in-frame clones appear in the TCRdb table, and some are missing; sequencing was by immunoSEQ multiplex PCR. The V and J calls and the clone size are those of that table, but D and trimming were determined from the DNA. The sample comprises fewer than 200,000 clones, approximately 79% of which are singletons, and about 3% rests with the top ten. The data were taken from a study of blood T cell repertoires in COVID-19.

This receptor was obtained from an elderly woman with acute or convalescent COVID-19. The chain recombines TRBV7-8 with TRBJ2-2, with D unresolved. The sample comprised peripheral blood. CDR3 sequence (DNA): TGTGCCAGCAGCTTAGGCAGAACACGGGTCGGGGAGCTGTTTTTT. Translated: CASSLGRTRVGELFF.